This TCR beta chain is from a study of PD-1 blockade in classical Hodgkin lymphoma. Germline V gene lookup returns CDR1 SGHRS and CDR2 YFSETQ. This CDR3 region has 15 residues. The ends lost 4 bases at V and 9 bases at J; junction bases unmatched: 11. Study-level results: Baseline diversity was lower in partial responders and progressors than complete responders.

Measured with immunoSEQ multiplex PCR; TCRdb has only the in-frame clones, and not every one. The sample shows almost 95,000 clones, 65% to 85% of them seen only once. As to this clone: Its specificity is unknown.

Time point reported: cycle 4 day 1 (C4D1), after around six weeks of nivolumab. Every single patient, without exception, relapsed after autologous stem cell transplantation, and brentuximab vedotin exposure varied. The sequence was collected from a human donor with classical Hodgkin lymphoma. The sequencing here drew on peripheral blood mononuclear cells (PBMCs), taken before the fourth cycle of nivolumab. This chain links TRBV5-1 with TRBJ2-1; TRBD1 agrees at 9 bases. This chain's CDR3 is CASSPGQGYTGEQFF. DNA of the CDR3: TGCGCCAGCAGCCCGGGACAGGGATACACCGGTGAGCAGTTCTTC.